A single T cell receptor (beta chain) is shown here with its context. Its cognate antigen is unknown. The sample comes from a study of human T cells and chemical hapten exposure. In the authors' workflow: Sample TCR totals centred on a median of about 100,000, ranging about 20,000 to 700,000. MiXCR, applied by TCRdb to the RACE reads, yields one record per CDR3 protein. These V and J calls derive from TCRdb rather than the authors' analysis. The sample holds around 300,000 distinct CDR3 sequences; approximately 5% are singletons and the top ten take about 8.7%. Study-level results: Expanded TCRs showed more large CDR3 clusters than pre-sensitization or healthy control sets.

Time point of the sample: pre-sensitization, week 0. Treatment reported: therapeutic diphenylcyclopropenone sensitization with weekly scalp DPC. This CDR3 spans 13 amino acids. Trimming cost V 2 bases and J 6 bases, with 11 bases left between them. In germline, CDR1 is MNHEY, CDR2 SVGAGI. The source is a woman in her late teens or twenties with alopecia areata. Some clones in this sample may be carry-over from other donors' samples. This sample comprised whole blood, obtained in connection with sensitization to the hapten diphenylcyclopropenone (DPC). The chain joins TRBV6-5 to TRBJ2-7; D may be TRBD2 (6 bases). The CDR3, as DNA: TGTGCCAGCAGTTACACCCAGGGAGGCGAGCAGTACTTC. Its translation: CASSYTQGGEQYF.